This TCR beta chain was observed in a study of cytomegalovirus exposure and HLA in healthy donors. Measured with immunoSEQ multiplex PCR; TCRdb has only the in-frame clones, and not every one. The sample includes about 73,000 clones, approximately 95% seen only once; the top ten take around 3%. Germline lookup yields CDR1 SGHDT and CDR2 YYEEEE. This CDR3 is 14 amino acids long. Trimming removed 2 bases from V and 6 bases from J, with 14 bases in between. Study outcomes and limitations: Rare TCR sequences predominated, though certain public TCRs were found in many donors.

With regard to this clone: Its antigen is unidentified.

The TCR originated in a man aged 18 to 29 in good health and CMV-seronegative. Sequenced: PBMCs. The V call is TRBV5-6, the J call TRBJ1-1; TRBD1 might be the D (6 bases). CDR3 sequence reads: CASSLRGGVAEAFF. CDR3 nucleotides: TGTGCCAGCAGCTTAAGGGGGGGCGTCGCTGAAGCTTTCTTT.